This TCR beta chain was identified in a study of T cells in Graves' hyperthyroidism and ophthalmopathy. Points from the study as a whole: A model of 13 V-J features distinguished ophthalmopathy from stable hyperthyroidism.

This clonotype came up many times. Antigen unknown. Amplified TCR beta CDR3 regions derived from RNA transcripts. Researchers ran a first-round RT-PCR on the TCR CDR3 using the HTBI primer set. TCRdb itself ran the multiplex PCR reads through MiXCR, one entry per CDR3 protein. The data show over 700,000 distinct CDR3 sequences, around 20% seen once. The diagnoses drew upon clinical symptoms, serum thyroxine and TRAb, thyroid ultrasound and orbital computed tomography. The blood sample dates from first hyperthyroidism diagnosis, preceding any ophthalmopathy symptoms. Trimming took 10 bases from V and 0 from J; bases not matched to a gene: 6. Germline CDR1 WSHSY, CDR2 SAAADI. The CDR3 is 14 amino acids.

Source material: blood. The V call is TRBV10-2, the J call TRBJ2-5; 9 positions agree with TRBD2. The TCR originated in a woman aged 45-60 years with Graves' hyperthyroidism that later progressed to Graves' ophthalmopathy. The CDR3 DNA reads as TGCGCCACCCAGACTAGCGGCCACCAAGAGACCCAGTACTTC. It is translated as CATQTSGHQETQYF.